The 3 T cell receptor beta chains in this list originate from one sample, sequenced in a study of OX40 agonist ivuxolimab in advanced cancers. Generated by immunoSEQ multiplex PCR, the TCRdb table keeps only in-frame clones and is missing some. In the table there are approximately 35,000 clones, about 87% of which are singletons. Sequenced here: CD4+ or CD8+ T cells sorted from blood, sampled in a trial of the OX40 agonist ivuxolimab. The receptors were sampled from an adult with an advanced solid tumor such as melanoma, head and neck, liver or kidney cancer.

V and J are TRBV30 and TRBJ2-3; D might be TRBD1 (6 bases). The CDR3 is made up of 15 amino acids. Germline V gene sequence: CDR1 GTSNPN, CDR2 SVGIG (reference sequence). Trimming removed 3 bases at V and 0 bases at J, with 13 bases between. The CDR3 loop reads CAWSSGQSSTDTQYF. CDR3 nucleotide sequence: TGTGCCTGGAGCTCGGGACAAAGTAGCACAGATACGCAGTATTTT.

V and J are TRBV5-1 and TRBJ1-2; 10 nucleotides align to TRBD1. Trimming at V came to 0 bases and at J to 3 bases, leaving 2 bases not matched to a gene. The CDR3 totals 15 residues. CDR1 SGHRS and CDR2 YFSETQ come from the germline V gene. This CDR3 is CASSLGQGADYGYTF. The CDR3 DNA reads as TGCGCCAGCAGCTTGGGACAGGGGGCGGACTATGGCTACACCTTC.

CDR3 amino acids: CASSPGLRGYEQYF. The CDR3 nucleotides read TGTGCCAGCAGTCCAGGGCTACGTGGCTACGAGCAGTACTTC. The chain has TRBV6-5 and TRBJ2-7; possible D gene TRBD1, 5 bases. The CDR3 totals 14 residues. V was clipped by 5 bases and J by 3 bases, with 14 bases between them. Germline V CDR1 and CDR2: MNHEY, SVGAGI.